This T cell receptor beta chain derives from a study of blood T cell repertoires in COVID-19. Study overall: COVID-19 samples from acute and convalescent phases originated in the United States, Italy and Spain.

Sequenced by immunoSEQ multiplex PCR; TCRdb stores in-frame clones only, minus some. This table has tens of thousands of clones, over 80% appearing once. The CDR3 has 16 residues. CDR1 LNHNV and CDR2 YYDKDF come from the germline V gene (reference sequence). Trimming took off 0 bases at V and 0 bases at J, with 10 bases between the two ends. The sample was peripheral blood. The chain couples TRBV15 to TRBJ2-3, with D perhaps TRBD2 (7 bases). This receptor was identified in a woman aged 55-75 years with active or convalescent COVID-19. CDR3 region: CATSRDRGASTDTQYF. The CDR3, as DNA: TGTGCCACCAGCAGAGATCGGGGGGCTAGCACAGATACGCAGTATTTT.